This T cell receptor beta chain came from a study of T cells after yellow fever vaccination. Broader study findings: Once the booster was given, most primary-vaccination clones reappeared, at over 95% for CD4 and around 90% for CD8.

MiXCR, applied by TCRdb to the 5' RACE reads, yields one record per CDR3 protein. This sample has around 590,000 distinct CDR3 sequences, with 9% to 15% found just once. The germline V gene has CDR1 SEHNR and CDR2 FQNEAQ (reference sequence). V gave up 7 bases and J gave up 7 bases, with 16 bases separating them. The CDR3 totals 13 residues. Details on this clonotype: The antigen is not known.

The chain couples TRBV7-9 to TRBJ1-1; D is ambiguous. The receptor comes from a man aged 30-40 years who received the YFV17D yellow fever vaccine. Sample: PBMCs, taken on the day of the yellow fever booster vaccination. Here the CDR3 reads CASKAPSPSEAFF. DNA of the CDR3: TGTGCCAGCAAGGCGCCTAGCCCTAGTGAAGCTTTCTTT.